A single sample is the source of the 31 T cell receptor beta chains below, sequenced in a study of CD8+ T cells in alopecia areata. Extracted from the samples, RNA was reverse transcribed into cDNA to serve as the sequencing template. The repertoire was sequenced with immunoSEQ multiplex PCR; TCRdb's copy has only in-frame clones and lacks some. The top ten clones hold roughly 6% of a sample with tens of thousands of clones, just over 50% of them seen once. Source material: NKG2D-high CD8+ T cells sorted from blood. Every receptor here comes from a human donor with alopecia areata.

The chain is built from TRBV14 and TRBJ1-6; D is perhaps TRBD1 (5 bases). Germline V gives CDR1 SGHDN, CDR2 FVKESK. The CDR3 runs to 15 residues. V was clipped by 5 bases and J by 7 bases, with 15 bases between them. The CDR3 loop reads CASSSGTWENSPLHF. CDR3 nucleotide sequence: TGTGCCAGCAGCTCCGGGACTTGGGAAAATTCACCCCTCCACTTT.

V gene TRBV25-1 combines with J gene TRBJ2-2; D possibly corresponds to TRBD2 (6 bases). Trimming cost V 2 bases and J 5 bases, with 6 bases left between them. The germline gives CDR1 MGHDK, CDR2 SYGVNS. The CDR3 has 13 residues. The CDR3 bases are TGTGCCAGCAGTGAAGCGGGGACCGGGGAGCTGTTTTTT. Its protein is CASSEAGTGELFF.

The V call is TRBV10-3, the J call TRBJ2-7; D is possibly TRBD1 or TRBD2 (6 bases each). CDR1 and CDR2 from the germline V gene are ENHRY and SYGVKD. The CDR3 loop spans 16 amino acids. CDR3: CAISESRGVPSGRYVV. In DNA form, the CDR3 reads TGTGCCATCAGTGAGTCGAGGGGGGTCCCCTCTGGCCGATACGTCGTC.

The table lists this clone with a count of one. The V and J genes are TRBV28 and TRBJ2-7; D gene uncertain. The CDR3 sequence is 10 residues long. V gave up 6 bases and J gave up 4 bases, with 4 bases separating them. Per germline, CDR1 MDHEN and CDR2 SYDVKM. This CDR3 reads CASSRYEQYF. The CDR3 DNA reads TGTGCCAGCAGCCGTTACGAGCAGTACTTC.

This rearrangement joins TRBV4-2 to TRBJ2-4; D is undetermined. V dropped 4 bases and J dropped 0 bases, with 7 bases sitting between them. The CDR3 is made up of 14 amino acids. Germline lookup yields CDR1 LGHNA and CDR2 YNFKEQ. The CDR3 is CASSLTEAKNIQYF. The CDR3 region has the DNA TGTGCCAGCAGCCTGACTGAAGCCAAAAACATTCAGTACTTC.

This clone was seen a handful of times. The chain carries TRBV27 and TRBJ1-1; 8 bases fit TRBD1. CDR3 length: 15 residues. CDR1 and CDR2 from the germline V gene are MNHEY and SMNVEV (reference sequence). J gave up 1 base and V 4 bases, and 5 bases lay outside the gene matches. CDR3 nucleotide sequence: TGTGCCAGCAGTTCTCGACAGGGGTGGAACACTGAAGCTTTCTTT. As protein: CASSSRQGWNTEAFF.

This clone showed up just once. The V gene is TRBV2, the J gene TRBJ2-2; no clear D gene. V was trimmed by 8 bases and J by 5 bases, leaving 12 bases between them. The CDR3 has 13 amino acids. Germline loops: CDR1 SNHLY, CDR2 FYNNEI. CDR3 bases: TGTGCCAGCCGGGTCGCACTTACCGGGGAGCTGTTTTTT. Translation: CASRVALTGELFF.

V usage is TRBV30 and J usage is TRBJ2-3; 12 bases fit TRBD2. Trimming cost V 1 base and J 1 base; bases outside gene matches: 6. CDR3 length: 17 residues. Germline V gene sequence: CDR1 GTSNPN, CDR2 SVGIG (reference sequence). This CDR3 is CAWSATSGRGGTDTQYF. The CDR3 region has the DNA TGTGCCTGGAGTGCGACTAGCGGGAGAGGGGGCACAGATACGCAGTATTTT.

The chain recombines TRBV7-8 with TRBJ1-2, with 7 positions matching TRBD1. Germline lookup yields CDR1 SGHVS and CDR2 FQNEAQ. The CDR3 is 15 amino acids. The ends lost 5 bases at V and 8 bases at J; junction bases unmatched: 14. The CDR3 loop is CASSGGQAPGGGYTF. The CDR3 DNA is TGTGCCAGCAGCGGTGGACAGGCCCCAGGGGGGGGCTACACCTTC.

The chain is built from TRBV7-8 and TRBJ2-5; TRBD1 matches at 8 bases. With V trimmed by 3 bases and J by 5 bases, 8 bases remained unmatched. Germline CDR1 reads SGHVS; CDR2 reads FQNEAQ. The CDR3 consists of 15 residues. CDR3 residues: CASSLGTGGLETQYF. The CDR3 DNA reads TGTGCCAGCAGCTTGGGGACAGGAGGTTTGGAGACCCAGTACTTC.

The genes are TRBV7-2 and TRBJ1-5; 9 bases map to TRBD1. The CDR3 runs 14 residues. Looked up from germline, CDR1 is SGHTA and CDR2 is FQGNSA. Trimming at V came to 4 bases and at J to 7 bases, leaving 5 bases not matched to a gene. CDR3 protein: CASSSTGGRQPQHF. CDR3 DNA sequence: TGTGCCAGCAGCTCCACAGGGGGCAGGCAGCCCCAGCATTTT.

In DNA, the CDR3 is TGTGCCAGCAGTGAAGTAGGCGGGACTAACACCGGGGAGCTGTTTTTT. Translated, it gives CASSEVGGTNTGELFF. The rearrangement joins TRBV2 to TRBJ2-2; TRBD2 is a possible D gene (6 bases). V lost 1 base, J lost 2 bases, and 11 bases lay in between. Germline V gene sequence: CDR1 SNHLY, CDR2 FYNNEI. The CDR3 sequence is 16 residues long.

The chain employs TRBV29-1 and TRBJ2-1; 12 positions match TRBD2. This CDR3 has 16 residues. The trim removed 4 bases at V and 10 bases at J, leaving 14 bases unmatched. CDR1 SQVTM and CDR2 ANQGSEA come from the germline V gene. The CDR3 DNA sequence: TGCAGCGTTGTGGGATCCCTAGCGGGAGGGCCAGGGGAGCAGTTCTTC. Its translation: CSVVGSLAGGPGEQFF.

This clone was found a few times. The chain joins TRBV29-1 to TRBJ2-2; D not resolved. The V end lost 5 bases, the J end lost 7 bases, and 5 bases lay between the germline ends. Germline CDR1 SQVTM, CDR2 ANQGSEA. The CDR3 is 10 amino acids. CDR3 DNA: TGCAGCGTTCTTCACGGGGAGCTGTTTTTT. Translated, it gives CSVLHGELFF.

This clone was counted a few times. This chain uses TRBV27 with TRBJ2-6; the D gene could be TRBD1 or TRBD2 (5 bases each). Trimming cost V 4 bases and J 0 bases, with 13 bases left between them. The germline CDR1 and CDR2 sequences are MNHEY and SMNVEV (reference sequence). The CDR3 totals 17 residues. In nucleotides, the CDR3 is TGTGCCAGCAGTTCCGGGACCGAAAGCTCTGGGGCCAACGTCCTGACTTTC. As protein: CASSSGTESSGANVLTF.

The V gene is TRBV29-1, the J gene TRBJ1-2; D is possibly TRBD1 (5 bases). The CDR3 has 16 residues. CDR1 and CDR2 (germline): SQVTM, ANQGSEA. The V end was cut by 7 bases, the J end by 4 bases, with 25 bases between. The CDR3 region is CSGHWGETFFPYGYTF. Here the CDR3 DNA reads TGCAGCGGCCACTGGGGGGAGACTTTTTTCCCCTATGGCTACACCTTC.

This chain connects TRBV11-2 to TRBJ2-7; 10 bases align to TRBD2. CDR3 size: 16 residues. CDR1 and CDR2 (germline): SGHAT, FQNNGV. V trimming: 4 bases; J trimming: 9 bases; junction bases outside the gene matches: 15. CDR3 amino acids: CASSYPSGSPLRGQYF. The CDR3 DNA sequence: TGTGCCAGCAGCTACCCTAGCGGGAGTCCGCTACGAGGGCAGTACTTC.

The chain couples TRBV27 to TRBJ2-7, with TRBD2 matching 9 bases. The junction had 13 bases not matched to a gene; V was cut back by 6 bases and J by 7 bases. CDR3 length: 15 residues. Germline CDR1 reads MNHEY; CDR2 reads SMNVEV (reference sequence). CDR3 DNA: TGTGCCAGCAGATCAATCGGCGGGAGGGCCGTTGAGCAGTACTTC. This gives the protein CASRSIGGRAVEQYF.

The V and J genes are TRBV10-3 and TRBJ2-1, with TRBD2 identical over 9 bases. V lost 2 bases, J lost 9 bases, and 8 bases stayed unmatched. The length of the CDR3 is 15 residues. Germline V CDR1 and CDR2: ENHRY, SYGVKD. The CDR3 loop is CAISEGLALSTEQFF. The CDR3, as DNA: TGTGCCATCAGTGAGGGACTAGCGTTATCCACTGAGCAGTTCTTC.

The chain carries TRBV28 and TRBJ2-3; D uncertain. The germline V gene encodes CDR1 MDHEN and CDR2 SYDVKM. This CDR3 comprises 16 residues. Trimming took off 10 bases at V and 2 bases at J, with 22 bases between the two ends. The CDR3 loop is CAICKTLTGYTDTQYF. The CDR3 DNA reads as TGTGCCATCTGTAAAACCTTGACTGGATACACAGATACGCAGTATTTT.

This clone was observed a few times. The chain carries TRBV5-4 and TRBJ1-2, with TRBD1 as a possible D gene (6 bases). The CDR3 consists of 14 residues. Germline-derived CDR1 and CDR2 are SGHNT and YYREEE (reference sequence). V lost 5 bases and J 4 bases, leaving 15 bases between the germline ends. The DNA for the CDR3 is TGTGCCAGCAGAGTTAGGGGGGTCGGCTATGGCTACACCTTC. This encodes CASRVRGVGYGYTF.

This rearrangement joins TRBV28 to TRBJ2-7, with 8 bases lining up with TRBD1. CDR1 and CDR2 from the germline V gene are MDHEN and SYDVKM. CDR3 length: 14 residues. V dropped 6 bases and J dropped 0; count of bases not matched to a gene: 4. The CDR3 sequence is CASSSGTGSYEQYF. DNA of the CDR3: TGTGCCAGCAGCTCCGGGACAGGCTCCTACGAGCAGTACTTC.

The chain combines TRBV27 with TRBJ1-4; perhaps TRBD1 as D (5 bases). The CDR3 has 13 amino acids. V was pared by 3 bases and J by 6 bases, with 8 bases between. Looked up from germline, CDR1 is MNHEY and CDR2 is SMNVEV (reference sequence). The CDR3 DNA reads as TGTGCCAGCAGTTTGGGGACGGATGAAAAACTGTTTTTT. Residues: CASSLGTDEKLFF.

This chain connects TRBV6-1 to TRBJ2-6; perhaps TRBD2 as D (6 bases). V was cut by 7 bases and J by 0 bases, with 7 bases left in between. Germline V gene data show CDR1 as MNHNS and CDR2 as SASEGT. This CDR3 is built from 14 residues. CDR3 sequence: CASTGGSGANVLTF. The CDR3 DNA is TGTGCCAGCACCGGGGGCTCTGGGGCCAACGTCCTGACTTTC.

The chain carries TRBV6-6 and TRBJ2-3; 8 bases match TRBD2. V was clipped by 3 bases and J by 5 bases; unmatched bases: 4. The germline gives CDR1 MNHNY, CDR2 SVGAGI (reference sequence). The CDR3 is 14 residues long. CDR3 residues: CASSYSGAVDTQYF. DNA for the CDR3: TGTGCCAGCAGTTATAGCGGGGCGGTAGATACGCAGTATTTT.

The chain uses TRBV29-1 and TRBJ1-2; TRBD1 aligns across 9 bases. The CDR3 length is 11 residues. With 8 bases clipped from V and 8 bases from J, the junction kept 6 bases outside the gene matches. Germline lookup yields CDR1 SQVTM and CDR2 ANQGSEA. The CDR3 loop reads CSFTGGQGYTF. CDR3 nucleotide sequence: TGCAGCTTTACAGGGGGCCAAGGCTACACCTTC.

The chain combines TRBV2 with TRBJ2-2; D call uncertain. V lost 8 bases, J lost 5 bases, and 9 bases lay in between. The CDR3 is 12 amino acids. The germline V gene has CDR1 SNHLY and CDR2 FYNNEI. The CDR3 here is CASSSPTGELFF. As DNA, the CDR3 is TGTGCCAGCTCCTCGCCGACCGGGGAGCTGTTTTTT.

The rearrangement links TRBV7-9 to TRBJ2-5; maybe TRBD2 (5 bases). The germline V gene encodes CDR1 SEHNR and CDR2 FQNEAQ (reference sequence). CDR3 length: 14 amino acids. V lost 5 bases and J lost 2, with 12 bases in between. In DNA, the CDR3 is TGTGCCAGCAGCCCCGACCGGGATCAAGAGACCCAGTACTTC. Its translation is CASSPDRDQETQYF.

CDR3 nucleotides: TGCAGCGTTGACGAGACTAGCGGGAGGGCCGCGGTAGATACGCAGTATTTT. This gives the protein CSVDETSGRAAVDTQYF. The chain carries TRBV29-1 and TRBJ2-3; TRBD2 agrees at 14 bases. J lost 5 bases, V lost 3 bases, and 10 bases had no gene match. The CDR3 runs to 17 residues. CDR1 is SQVTM, CDR2 ANQGSEA, per germline.

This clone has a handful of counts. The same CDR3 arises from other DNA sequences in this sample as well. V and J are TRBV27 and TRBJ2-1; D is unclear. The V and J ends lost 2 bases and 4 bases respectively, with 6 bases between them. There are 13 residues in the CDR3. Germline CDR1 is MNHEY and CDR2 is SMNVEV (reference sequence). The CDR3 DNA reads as TGTGCCAGCAGTTTAGATAGTTACAATGAGCAGTTCTTC. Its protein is CASSLDSYNEQFF.

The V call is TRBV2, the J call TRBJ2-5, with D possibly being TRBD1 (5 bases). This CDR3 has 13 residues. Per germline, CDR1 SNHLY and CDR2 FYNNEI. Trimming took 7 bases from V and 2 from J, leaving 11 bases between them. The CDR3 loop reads CASKGYPQETQYF. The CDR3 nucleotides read TGTGCCAGCAAGGGGTATCCTCAAGAGACCCAGTACTTC.